The rows below give T cell receptor beta chains drawn from one sample of a study of regulatory T cells in long-lasting Graves disease. TCRdb re-derived calls from the multiplex PCR reads in MiXCR, one entry per CDR3 protein. The data hold under 300,000 distinct CDR3 sequences, with 20% to 25% observed a single time. The starting material was peripheral blood mononuclear cells (PBMCs), obtained at new diagnosis, from a patient treated with antithyroid drugs. These receptor sequences come from a female donor with Graves disease. Each CDR3 is given with its conserved first and last residue. The D gene is left open where the match is weak. Size is stated for part of the rows, as once, few or many counts, or as a class when the clone is expanded.

V gene	D gene	J gene	CDR3 length	clone size	CDR3 DNA	CDR3 protein
TRBV6-1	TRBD2	TRBJ2-3	17	many	TGTGCCAGCAGCCCCCCACGGGAGCGGGAGATGGCAGATACGCAGTATTTT	CASSPPREREMADTQYF
TRBV18	-	TRBJ2-5	12	many	TGTGCCAGCTCACCACCGTCAGAGACCCAGTACTTC	CASSPPSETQYF
TRBV20-1	-	TRBJ2-1	15	many	TGCAGTGCTCTACAAGACATTAACTCCTACAATGAGCAGTTCTTC	CSALQDINSYNEQFF
TRBV20-1	-	TRBJ1-6	13	-	TGCAGTGCTAGTGCGGGAAATAATTCACCCCTCCACTTT	CSASAGNNSPLHF
TRBV4-1	-	TRBJ2-1	16	-	TGCGCCAGCAGCCAAGAGGGGGGCTCATTATACAATGAGCAGTTCTTC	CASSQEGGSLYNEQFF
TRBV29-1	-	TRBJ1-2	13	few	TGCAGCGTTGAAGCTAGGCAAGGGGGTGGCTACACCTTC	CSVEARQGGGYTF
TRBV7-9	TRBD2	TRBJ2-7	15	many	TGTGCCAGCAGCCCCCCGACTAGCGGTACCTACGAGCAGTACTTC	CASSPPTSGTYEQYF
TRBV3-1	TRBD1	TRBJ2-7	14	many	TGTGCCAGCAGCCAAGTAGACAGGGTCTACGAGCAGTACTTC	CASSQVDRVYEQYF
TRBV5-5	-	TRBJ2-2	14	many	TGTGCCAGCAGCTTGTTACAGAACACCGGGGAGCTGTTTTTT	CASSLLQNTGELFF
TRBV29-1	-	TRBJ1-2	12	many	TGCAGCGTTGAAAGGGCAGCATATGGCTACACCTTC	CSVERAAYGYTF
TRBV4-2	-	TRBJ2-5	15	-	TGTGCCGGCAGCCAGATTGGGACCGGGGAAGAGACCCAGTACTTC	CAGSQIGTGEETQYF
TRBV7-3	-	TRBJ1-2	13	many	TGTGCCAGCAGCTTTGGAAGTGCGTATGGCTACACCTTC	CASSFGSAYGYTF
TRBV5-6	TRBD2	TRBJ2-4	13	many	TGTGCCAGCAGCTTGGGCAGGGAGGGCATTCAGTACTTC	CASSLGREGIQYF
TRBV18	TRBD1	TRBJ2-2	12	many	TGTGCCAGCTCAAACCTGACAGGGGGCCTGTTTTTT	CASSNLTGGLFF
TRBV14	-	TRBJ2-1	14	many	TGTGCCAGCAGCCGAACCCTTTGGGACAATGAGCAGTTCTTC	CASSRTLWDNEQFF
TRBV19	-	TRBJ1-5	13	few	TGTGCCAGTAACCAGCATACCAATCAGCCCCAGCATTTT	CASNQHTNQPQHF
TRBV3-1	-	TRBJ2-7	13	many	TGTGCCAGCAGCCAAGGTTATTTCGACGAGCAGTACTTC	CASSQGYFDEQYF
TRBV3-1	-	TRBJ2-1	13	-	TGTGCCAGCAGCCCCCCAGGGTACAATGAGCAGTTCTTC	CASSPPGYNEQFF
TRBV19	TRBD1	TRBJ1-5	16	many	TGTGCCAGTAGGGACAGGTCGGGAGTGGGCAATCAGCCCCAGCATTTT	CASRDRSGVGNQPQHF
TRBV7-6	-	TRBJ2-2	13	few	TGTGCCAGCAGCTTAGCGAACCACGGGGAGCTGTTTTTT	CASSLANHGELFF
TRBV12-3/TRBV12-4	-	TRBJ2-4	12	many	TGTGCCAGCAGCCCCCCTAACTACATTCAGTACTTC	CASSPPNYIQYF
TRBV28	TRBD1	TRBJ2-5	15	many	TGTGCCAGCAGTGGGGGGGGGACAGGGGAAGAGACCCAGTACTTC	CASSGGGTGEETQYF
TRBV7-6	TRBD2	TRBJ2-5	16	many	TGTGCCAGCAGCTTATCCACTAGCGTGCGGGGGGAGACCCAGTACTTC	CASSLSTSVRGETQYF
TRBV4-2	TRBD1	TRBJ1-6	16	-	TGTGCCAGCAGCCAAGAGGTCCGGGACAGAGGGTCACCCCTCCACTTT	CASSQEVRDRGSPLHF
TRBV10-3	-	TRBJ2-7	15	few	TGTGCCATCAGTTTCGACAGTTCCCCCCTCTACGAGCAGTACTTC	CAISFDSSPLYEQYF
TRBV19	-	TRBJ2-3	14	many	TGTGCCAGTAGCCAGACACCATGGACAGATACGCAGTATTTT	CASSQTPWTDTQYF
TRBV2	TRBD1	TRBJ1-4	14	-	TGTGCCAGCAGTGAAGACAGGGGAGACGAAAAACTGTTTTTT	CASSEDRGDEKLFF
TRBV5-1	TRBD1	TRBJ2-1	14	many	TGCGCCAGCAGCTTGGGGACAGGGCTCAATGAGCAGTTCTTC	CASSLGTGLNEQFF
TRBV18	-	TRBJ1-1	13	many	TGTGCCAGCTCACCACTAAGGGACACTGAAGCTTTCTTT	CASSPLRDTEAFF
TRBV9	TRBD2	TRBJ2-1	15	many	TGTGCCAGCAGCGCGGGACTAGCGGGAGGATTTGAGCAGTTCTTC	CASSAGLAGGFEQFF
TRBV5-1	-	TRBJ1-1	14	few	TGCGCCAGCACAATAGGAGGGGGGTACGCTGAAGCTTTCTTT	CASTIGGGYAEAFF
TRBV24-1	TRBD1	TRBJ1-2	14	many	TGTGCCACCAGTACCCGGACAGGGTCAAATGGCTACACCTTC	CATSTRTGSNGYTF
TRBV12-3/TRBV12-4	-	TRBJ2-1	13	many	TGTGCCAGCACCTCAGGGAATGGGATTGAGCAGTTCTTC	CASTSGNGIEQFF
TRBV6-9	-	TRBJ2-4	14	many	TGTGCCAGCAGTTACGGGGCAGGGGGGGACATTCAGTACTTC	CASSYGAGGDIQYF
TRBV20-1	TRBD1	TRBJ2-7	12	many	TGCAGTGCAGGACAGGGGACGAACGAGCAGTACTTC	CSAGQGTNEQYF
TRBV30	TRBD2	TRBJ2-3	14	many	TGTGCCTGGAGCTATGGGCGGGAGTCAGATACGCAGTATTTT	CAWSYGRESDTQYF
TRBV9	-	TRBJ2-3	15	-	TGTGCCAGCAGCGTTTGGGGGGTTAGCACAGATACGCAGTATTTT	CASSVWGVSTDTQYF
TRBV20-1	TRBD1	TRBJ2-5	15	many	TGCAGTGCTAGAGACGACAGGGGCGGGTCAGAGACCCAGTACTTC	CSARDDRGGSETQYF
TRBV24-1	-	TRBJ2-5	16	few	TGTGCCACCAGTGATTTTTCGGGGGATTACCAAGAGACCCAGTACTTC	CATSDFSGDYQETQYF
TRBV29-1	TRBD2	TRBJ2-1	13	many	TGCAGCGTTGCACTAGCGGGAGGGAATGAGCAGTTCTTC	CSVALAGGNEQFF
TRBV6-2/TRBV6-3	TRBD1	TRBJ1-2	15	many	TGTGCCAGCAGTTACCGGGAGAGACAGGGGAACGGCTACACCTTC	CASSYRERQGNGYTF
TRBV20-1	TRBD1	TRBJ2-3	13	many	TGCAGTGCTAGGACAGGGTCCACAGATACGCAGTATTTT	CSARTGSTDTQYF
TRBV7-3	TRBD1	TRBJ1-2	14	many	TGTGCCAGCAGCTACGGACAGGGTTGGGGTGGCTACACCTTC	CASSYGQGWGGYTF
TRBV12-3/TRBV12-4	-	TRBJ2-2	15	many	TGTGCCAGCAGGGGGGGCGATAGTGGCACCGGGGAGCTGTTTTTT	CASRGGDSGTGELFF
TRBV6-1	TRBD1	TRBJ2-1	16	many	TGTGCCAGCAGATCCGGGACAGGGGCACTAAACAATGAGCAGTTCTTC	CASRSGTGALNNEQFF
TRBV6-2/TRBV6-3	-	TRBJ1-6	12	many	TGTGCCAGCAGTTATGGGAATTCACCCCTCCACTTT	CASSYGNSPLHF
TRBV7-6	-	TRBJ1-5	15	many	TGTGCCAGCAGCTTAGCGGTGGGGGGCCGTCAGCCCCAGCATTTT	CASSLAVGGRQPQHF
TRBV5-1	TRBD1	TRBJ1-1	15	many	TGCGCCAGCAGCTTACAGGGGCAATCGAACACTGAAGCTTTCTTT	CASSLQGQSNTEAFF
TRBV24-1	TRBD2	TRBJ2-6	20	many	TGTGCCACCAGTGATTCTAAATGGGGGGGACGAAAATCTGGGGCCAACGTCCTGACTTTC	CATSDSKWGGRKSGANVLTF
TRBV6-2/TRBV6-3	TRBD2	TRBJ2-1	18	many	TGTGCCAGCAGTTACTCGAGGCCCCTAGCGGGGACGTACAATGAGCAGTTCTTC	CASSYSRPLAGTYNEQFF
TRBV11-3	-	TRBJ2-1	15	many	TGTGCCAGCAGCCGGGCGAAGAGCTCCTACAATGAGCAGTTCTTC	CASSRAKSSYNEQFF
TRBV2	-	TRBJ1-1	15	many	TGTGCCAGCAGTGAAGCGCGTAGGGAGAACACTGAAGCTTTCTTT	CASSEARRENTEAFF
TRBV2	-	TRBJ1-1	14	-	TGTGCCAGCGTCTGGGACACCTCGAACACTGAAGCTTTCTTT	CASVWDTSNTEAFF
TRBV4-1	-	TRBJ2-1	13	few	TGTGCCAGCAGCCCCCGGGGGCACAATGAGCAGTTCTTC	CASSPRGHNEQFF
TRBV18	-	TRBJ2-7	13	many	TGTGCCAGCTCCCGGGGGAGCTCCTACGAGCAGTACTTC	CASSRGSSYEQYF
TRBV7-2	-	TRBJ2-2	13	many	TGTGCCAGCAGCCGGGCCATGACCGGGGAGCTGTTTTTT	CASSRAMTGELFF
TRBV7-2	-	TRBJ2-7	15	-	TGTGCCAGCAGCGCCTGGACGGTCGGCGCCTACGAGCAGTACTTC	CASSAWTVGAYEQYF
TRBV7-8	TRBD2	TRBJ2-7	16	many	TGTGCCAGCAGCCCGCCGGGACTAGCGGGGGACTACGAGCAGTACTTC	CASSPPGLAGDYEQYF
TRBV7-9	-	TRBJ2-2	11	many	TGTGCCAGCAGCCGTATCGGGGAGCTGTTTTTT	CASSRIGELFF